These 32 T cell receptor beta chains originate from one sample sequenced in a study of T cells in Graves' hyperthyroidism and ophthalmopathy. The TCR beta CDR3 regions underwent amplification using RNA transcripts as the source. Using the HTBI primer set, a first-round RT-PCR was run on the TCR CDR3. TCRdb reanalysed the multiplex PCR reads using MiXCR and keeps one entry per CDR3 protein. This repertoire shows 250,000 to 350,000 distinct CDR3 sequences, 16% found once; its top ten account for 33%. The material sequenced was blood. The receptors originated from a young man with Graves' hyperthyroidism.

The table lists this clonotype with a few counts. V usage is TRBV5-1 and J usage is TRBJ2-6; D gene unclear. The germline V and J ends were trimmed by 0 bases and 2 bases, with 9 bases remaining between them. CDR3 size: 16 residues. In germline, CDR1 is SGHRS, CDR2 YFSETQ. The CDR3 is CASSLAYSTGANVLTF. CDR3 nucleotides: TGCGCCAGCAGCTTGGCATACTCCACTGGGGCCAACGTCCTGACTTTC.

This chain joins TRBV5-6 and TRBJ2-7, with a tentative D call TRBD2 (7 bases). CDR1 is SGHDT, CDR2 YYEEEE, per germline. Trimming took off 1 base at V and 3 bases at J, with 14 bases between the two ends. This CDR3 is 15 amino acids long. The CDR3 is CASSLTGRGVYEQYF. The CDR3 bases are TGTGCCAGCAGCTTGACAGGGAGGGGGGTCTACGAGCAGTACTTC.

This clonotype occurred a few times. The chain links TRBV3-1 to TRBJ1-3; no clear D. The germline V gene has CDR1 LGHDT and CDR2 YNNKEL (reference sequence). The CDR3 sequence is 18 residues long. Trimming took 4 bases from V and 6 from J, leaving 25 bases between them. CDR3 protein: CASSRRLVEPSGENTIYF. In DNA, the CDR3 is TGTGCCAGCAGCCGAAGACTGGTGGAGCCCTCTGGAGAAAACACCATATATTTT.

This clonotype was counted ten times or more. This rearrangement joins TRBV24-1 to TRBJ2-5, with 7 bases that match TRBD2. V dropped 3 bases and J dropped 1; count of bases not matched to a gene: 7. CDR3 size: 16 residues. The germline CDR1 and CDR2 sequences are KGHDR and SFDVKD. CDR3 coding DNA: TGTGCCACCAGTGATCCGGGGACTACAACCCAAGAGACCCAGTACTTC. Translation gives CATSDPGTTTQETQYF.

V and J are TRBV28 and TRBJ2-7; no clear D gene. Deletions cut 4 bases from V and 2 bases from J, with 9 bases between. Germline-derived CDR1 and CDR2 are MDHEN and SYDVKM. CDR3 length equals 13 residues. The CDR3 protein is CASSWALTYEQYF. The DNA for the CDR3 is TGTGCCAGCAGTTGGGCCCTAACCTACGAGCAGTACTTC. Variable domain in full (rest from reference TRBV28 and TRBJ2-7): DVKVTQSSRYLVKRTGEKVFLECVQDMDHENMFWYRQDPGLGLRLIYFSYDVKMKEKGDIPEGYSVSREKKERFSLILESASTNQTSMYLCASSWALTYEQYFGPGTRLTVT.

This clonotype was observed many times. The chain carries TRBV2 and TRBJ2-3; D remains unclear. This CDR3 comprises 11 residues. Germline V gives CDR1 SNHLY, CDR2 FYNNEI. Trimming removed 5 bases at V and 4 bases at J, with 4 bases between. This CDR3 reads CASSFSDTQYF. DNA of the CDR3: TGTGCCAGCAGTTTTTCAGATACGCAGTATTTT.

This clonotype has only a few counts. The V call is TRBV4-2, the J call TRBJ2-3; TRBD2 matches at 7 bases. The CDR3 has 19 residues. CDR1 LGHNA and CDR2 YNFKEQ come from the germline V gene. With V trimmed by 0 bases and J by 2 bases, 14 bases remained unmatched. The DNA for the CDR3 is TGTGCCAGCAGCCAAGATGGCGGGACTACCCTATTCCTCACAGATACGCAGTATTTT. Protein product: CASSQDGGTTLFLTDTQYF.

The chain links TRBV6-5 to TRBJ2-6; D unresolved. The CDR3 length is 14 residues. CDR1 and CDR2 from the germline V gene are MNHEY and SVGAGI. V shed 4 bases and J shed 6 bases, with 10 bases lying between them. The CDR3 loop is CASSLFPEANVLTF. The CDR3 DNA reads TGTGCCAGCAGTTTGTTTCCTGAGGCCAACGTCCTGACTTTC.

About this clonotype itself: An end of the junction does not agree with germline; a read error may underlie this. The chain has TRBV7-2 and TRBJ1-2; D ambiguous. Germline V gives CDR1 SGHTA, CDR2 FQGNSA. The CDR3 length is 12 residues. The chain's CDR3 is CATGAGLYGYAF. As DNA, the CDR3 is TGTGCCACCGGCGCGGGCCTCTATGGCTACGCCTTC.

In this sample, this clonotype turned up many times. CDR3 loop: CASSRQGVNIQYF. CDR3 nucleotides: TGTGCCAGCAGCCGACAGGGGGTAAACATTCAGTACTTC. This chain joins TRBV7-9 and TRBJ2-4; TRBD1 matches 9 bases. Germline assignment: CDR1 SEHNR and CDR2 FQNEAQ (reference sequence). The CDR3 loop spans 13 amino acids. V lost 5 bases to trimming and J lost 6 bases; unmatched junction nucleotides: 2.

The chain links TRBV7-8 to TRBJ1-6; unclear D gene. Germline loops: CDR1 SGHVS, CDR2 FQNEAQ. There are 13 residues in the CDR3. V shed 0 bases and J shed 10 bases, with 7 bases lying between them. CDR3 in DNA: TGTGCCAGCAGCTTAGCATTGGAGTCACCCCTCCACTTT. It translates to CASSLALESPLHF.

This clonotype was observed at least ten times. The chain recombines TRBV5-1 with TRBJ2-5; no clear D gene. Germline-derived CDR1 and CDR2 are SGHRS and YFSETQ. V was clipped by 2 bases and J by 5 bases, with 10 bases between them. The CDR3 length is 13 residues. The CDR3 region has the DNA TGCGCCAGCAGCTTCCGACCCGGGGAGACCCAGTACTTC. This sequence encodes CASSFRPGETQYF.

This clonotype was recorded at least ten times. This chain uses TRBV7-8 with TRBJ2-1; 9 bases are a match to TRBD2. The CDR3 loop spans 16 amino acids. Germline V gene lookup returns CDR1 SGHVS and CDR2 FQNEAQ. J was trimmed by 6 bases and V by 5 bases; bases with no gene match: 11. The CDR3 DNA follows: TGTGCCAGCAGCCCCGCTAGGCTAGCGGGGAGCAATGAGCAGTTCTTC. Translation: CASSPARLAGSNEQFF. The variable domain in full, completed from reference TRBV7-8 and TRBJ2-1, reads GAGVSQSPRYKVAKRGQDVALRCDPISGHVSLFWYQQALGQGPEFLTYFQNEAQLDKSGLPSDRFFAERPEGSVSTLKIQRTQQEDSAVYLCASSPARLAGSNEQFFGPGTRLTVL.

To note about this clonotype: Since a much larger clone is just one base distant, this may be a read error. The CDR3 bases are TGTGCCAGCAGCTTGGGGACCGCTACCTACGAGCGGTACTTC. Protein: CASSLGTATYERYF. The chain has TRBV11-1 and TRBJ2-7, with D tentatively TRBD1 or TRBD2 (5 bases each). The CDR3 runs 14 residues. Germline V gives CDR1 SGHAT, CDR2 FQDESV (reference sequence).

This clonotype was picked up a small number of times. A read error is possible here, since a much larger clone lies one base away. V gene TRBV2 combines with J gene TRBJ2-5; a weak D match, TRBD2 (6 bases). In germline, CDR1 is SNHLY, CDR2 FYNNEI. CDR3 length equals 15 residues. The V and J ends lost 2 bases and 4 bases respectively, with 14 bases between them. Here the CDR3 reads CASSEHSGGSETQYF. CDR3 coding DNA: TGTGCCAGCAGTGAACATAGCGGAGGGTCAGAGACCCAGTACTTC.

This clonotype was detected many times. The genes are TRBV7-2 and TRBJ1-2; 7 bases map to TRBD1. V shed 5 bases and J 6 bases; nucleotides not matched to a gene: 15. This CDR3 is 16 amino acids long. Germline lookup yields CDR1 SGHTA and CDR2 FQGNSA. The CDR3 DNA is TGTGCCAGCAGCAGTCCATCACTACAGGGGAGGAATGGCTACACCTTC. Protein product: CASSSPSLQGRNGYTF.

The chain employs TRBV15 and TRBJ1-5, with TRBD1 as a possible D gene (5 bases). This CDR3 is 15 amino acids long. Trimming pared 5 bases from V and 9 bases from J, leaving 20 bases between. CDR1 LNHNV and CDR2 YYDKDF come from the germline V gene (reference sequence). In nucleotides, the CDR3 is TGTGCCACCAGCCCCGGGACCGAGGTGTTCGGGCCCCAGCATTTT. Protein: CATSPGTEVFGPQHF. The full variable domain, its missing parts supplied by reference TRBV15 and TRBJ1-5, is DAMVIQNPRYQVTQFGKPVTLSCSQTLNHNVMYWYQQKSSQAPKLLFHYYDKDFNNEADTPDNFQSRRPNTSFCFLDIRSPGLGDTAMYLCATSPGTEVFGPQHFGDGTRLSIL.

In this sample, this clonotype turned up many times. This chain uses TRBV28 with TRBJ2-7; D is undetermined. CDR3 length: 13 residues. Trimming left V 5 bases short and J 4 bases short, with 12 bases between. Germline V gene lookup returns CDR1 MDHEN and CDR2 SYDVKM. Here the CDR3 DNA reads TGTGCCAGCAGTCTTTTCTACAATTACGAGCAGTACTTC. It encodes CASSLFYNYEQYF. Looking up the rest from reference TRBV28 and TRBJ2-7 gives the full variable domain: DVKVTQSSRYLVKRTGEKVFLECVQDMDHENMFWYRQDPGLGLRLIYFSYDVKMKEKGDIPEGYSVSREKKERFSLILESASTNQTSMYLCASSLFYNYEQYFGPGTRLTVT.

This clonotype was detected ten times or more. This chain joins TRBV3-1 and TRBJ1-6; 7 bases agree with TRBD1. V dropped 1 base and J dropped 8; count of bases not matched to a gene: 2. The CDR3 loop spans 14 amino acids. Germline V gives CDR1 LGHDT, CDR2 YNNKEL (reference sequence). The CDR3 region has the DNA TGTGCCAGCAGCCAAGGGACAGGCGATTCACCCCTCCACTTT. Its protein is CASSQGTGDSPLHF.

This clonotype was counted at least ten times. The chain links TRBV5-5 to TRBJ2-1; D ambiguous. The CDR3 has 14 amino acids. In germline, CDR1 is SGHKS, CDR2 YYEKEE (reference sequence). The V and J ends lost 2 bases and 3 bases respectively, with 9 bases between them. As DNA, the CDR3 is TGTGCCAGCAGCTTAGAAGGAGTCTACAATGAGCAGTTCTTC. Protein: CASSLEGVYNEQFF.

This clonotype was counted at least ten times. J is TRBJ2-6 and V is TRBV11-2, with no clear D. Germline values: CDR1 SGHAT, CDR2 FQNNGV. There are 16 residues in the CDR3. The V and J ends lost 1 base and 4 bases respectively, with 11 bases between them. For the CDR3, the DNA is TGTGCCAGCAGCTTAGTGGGCTGGGTAGGGGCCAACGTCCTGACTTTC. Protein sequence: CASSLVGWVGANVLTF.

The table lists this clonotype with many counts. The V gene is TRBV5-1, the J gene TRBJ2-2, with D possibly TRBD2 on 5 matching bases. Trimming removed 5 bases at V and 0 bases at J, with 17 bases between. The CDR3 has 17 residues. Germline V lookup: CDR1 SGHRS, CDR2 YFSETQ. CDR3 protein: CASRASGAGANTGELFF. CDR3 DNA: TGCGCCAGCAGAGCGAGCGGAGCCGGAGCGAACACCGGGGAGCTGTTTTTT. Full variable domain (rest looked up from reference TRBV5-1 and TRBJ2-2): KAGVTQTPRYLIKTRGQQVTLSCSPISGHRSVSWYQQTPGQGLQFLFEYFSETQRNKGNFPGRFSGRQFSNSRSEMNVSTLELGDSALYLCASRASGAGANTGELFFGEGSRLTVL.

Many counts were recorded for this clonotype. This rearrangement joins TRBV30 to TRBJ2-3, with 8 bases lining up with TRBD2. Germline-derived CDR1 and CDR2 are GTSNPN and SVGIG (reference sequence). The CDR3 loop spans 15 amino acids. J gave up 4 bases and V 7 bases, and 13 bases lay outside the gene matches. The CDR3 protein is CAYTPGTSSSDTQYF. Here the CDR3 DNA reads TGTGCCTACACCCCCGGGACTAGTTCTTCAGATACGCAGTATTTT.

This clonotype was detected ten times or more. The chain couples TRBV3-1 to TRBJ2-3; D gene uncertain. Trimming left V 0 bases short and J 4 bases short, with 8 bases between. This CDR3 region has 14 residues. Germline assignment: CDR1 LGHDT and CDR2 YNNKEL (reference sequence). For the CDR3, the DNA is TGTGCCAGCAGCCAAGAAACGTGGGCAGATACGCAGTATTTT. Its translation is CASSQETWADTQYF.

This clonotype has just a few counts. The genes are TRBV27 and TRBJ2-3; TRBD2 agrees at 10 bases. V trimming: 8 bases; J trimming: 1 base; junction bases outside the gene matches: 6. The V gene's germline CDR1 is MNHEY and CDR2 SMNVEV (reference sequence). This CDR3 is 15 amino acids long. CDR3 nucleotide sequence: TGTGCCAGCGGGGAGGGGACTAGCGGCACAGATACGCAGTATTTT. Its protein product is CASGEGTSGTDTQYF.

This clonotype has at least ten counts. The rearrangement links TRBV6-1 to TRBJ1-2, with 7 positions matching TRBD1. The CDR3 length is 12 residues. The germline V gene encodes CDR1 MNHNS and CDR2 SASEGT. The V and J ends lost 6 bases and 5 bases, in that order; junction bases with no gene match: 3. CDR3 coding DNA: TGTGCCAGCAGCCAGGGACAGTATGGCTACACCTTC. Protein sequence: CASSQGQYGYTF.

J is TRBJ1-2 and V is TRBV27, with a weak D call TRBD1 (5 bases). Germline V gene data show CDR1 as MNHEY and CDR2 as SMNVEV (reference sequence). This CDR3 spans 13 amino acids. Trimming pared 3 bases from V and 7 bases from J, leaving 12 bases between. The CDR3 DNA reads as TGTGCCAGCAGTTTCGGACAAAGAGGTGGCTACACCTTC. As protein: CASSFGQRGGYTF.

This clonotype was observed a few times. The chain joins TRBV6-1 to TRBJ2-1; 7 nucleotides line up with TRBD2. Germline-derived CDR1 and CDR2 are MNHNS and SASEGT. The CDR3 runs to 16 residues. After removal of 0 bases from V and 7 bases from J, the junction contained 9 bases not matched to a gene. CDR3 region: CASSEAIYLGGNEQFF. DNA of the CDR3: TGTGCCAGCAGTGAAGCGATTTACCTGGGGGGGAATGAGCAGTTCTTC.

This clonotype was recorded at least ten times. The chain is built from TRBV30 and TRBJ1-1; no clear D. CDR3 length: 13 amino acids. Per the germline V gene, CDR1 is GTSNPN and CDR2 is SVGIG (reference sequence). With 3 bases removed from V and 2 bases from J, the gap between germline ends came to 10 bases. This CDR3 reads CAWSRTGNTEAFF. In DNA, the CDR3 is TGTGCCTGGAGCCGGACTGGAAACACTGAAGCTTTCTTT.

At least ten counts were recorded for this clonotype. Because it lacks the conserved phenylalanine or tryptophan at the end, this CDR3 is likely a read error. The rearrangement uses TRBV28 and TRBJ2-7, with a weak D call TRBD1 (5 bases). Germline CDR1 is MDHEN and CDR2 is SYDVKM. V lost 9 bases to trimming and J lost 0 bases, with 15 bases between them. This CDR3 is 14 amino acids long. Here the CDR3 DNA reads TGTGCCAGTCAACCAGGGATCCTCTCCTACGAGCAGTACTCC. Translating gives CASQPGILSYEQYS.

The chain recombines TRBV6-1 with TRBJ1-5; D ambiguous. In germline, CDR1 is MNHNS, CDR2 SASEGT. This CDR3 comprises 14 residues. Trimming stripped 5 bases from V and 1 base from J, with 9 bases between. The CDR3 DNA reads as TGTGCCAGCAGTCTTAATTGGAGCAATCAGCCCCAGCATTTT. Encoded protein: CASSLNWSNQPQHF.

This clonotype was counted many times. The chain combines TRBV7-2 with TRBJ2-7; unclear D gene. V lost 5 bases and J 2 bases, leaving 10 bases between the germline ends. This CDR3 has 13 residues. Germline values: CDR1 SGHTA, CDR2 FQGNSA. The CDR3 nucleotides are TGTGCCAGCAGCCTCCCCCCTACCTACGAGCAGTACTTC. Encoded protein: CASSLPPTYEQYF.